The entry that follows covers one TCR beta chain sequence. Looked up from germline, CDR1 is SGHRS and CDR2 is YFSETQ. The germline V and J ends were trimmed by 2 bases and 2 bases, with 11 bases remaining between them. CDR3 length: 15 residues. Methods used by the authors: The assay estimated nucleated cells by amplifying reference gene primers. Here immunoSEQ multiplex PCR was the method, and the copy in TCRdb shows in-frame clones only, minus some. V and J calls and clone size are given by that table; D and trimming were obtained from the DNA. This sample yields 55,000 to 80,000 clones, of which around 84% are seen a single time; 1% belongs to the top ten. The entry originates in a study of blood T cell repertoires in COVID-19. On the study more broadly: PBMCs, B-cell-depleted T cells, or T cells were the source of the cDNA or gDNA that made up the material.

This sequence joins TRBV5-1 and TRBJ1-5; D not resolved. The receptor was derived from a man aged 65-85 years with acute or convalescent COVID-19. The sample was peripheral blood. CDR3 residues: CASSFQSGGNQPQHF. CDR3 sequence (DNA): TGCGCCAGCAGCTTCCAGTCGGGAGGCAATCAGCCCCAGCATTTT.